The source of this T cell receptor beta chain is a study of T cell repertoires in cytomegalovirus infection. Across the whole study: Well-studied HLA-B-restricted CMV epitopes were used in the study alongside recently identified HLA-C-restricted ones. CMV infection together with matching HLA type was indicated by public TCR beta signatures. Points from the study as a whole: Dominating the ex vivo response were HLA-C-restricted CMV-specific TCR beta clonotypes.

V lost 7 bases, J lost 6 bases, and 8 bases stayed unmatched. The CDR3 loop spans 15 amino acids. One entry per CDR3 protein results from TCRdb running MiXCR on the reads. The repertoire includes a few hundred thousand distinct CDR3 sequences, about 28% of them detected once, and about 20% sits in the top ten. There are a few counts of this clonotype. The antigen is undetermined. The chain recombines TRBV12-3 or TRBV12-4 with TRBJ2-2, with 10 bases fitting TRBD1. Sequencing used cultured PBMCs, obtained from culture after CMV antigen stimulation. This sequence was found in a human donor in good health (CMV status not recorded). Some clones in this sample may be carry-over from other donors' samples. The CDR3 reads CASNPGQGSPGELFF. The CDR3, as DNA: TGTGCCAGCAACCCGGGACAGGGGTCCCCCGGGGAGCTGTTTTTT.